This is a list of T cell receptor beta chains from one sample in a study of long-term antiretroviral therapy in people with HIV. TCRdb's copy holds only in-frame clones and misses some; the assay was immunoSEQ multiplex PCR. Among around 20,000 clones listed, about 88% were seen once. Source: unsorted PBMCs, taken 0.9 years after starting antiretroviral therapy. These receptors were taken from a man younger than 35 with HIV. Each CDR3 is given with its conserved first and last residue. The D gene is left open where the match is weak. Expanded clones get a size class; other rows say once, few or many, or leave the size out.

abundance	d_gene	v_gene	j_gene	CDR3aa	CDR3nt
once	TRBD1	TRBV11-3	TRBJ2-7	CASSSGTGAYEQYF	TGTGCCAGCAGCTCGGGGACAGGGGCTTACGAGCAGTACTTC
.	TRBD1	TRBV19	TRBJ1-2	CASSILDRGDGYTF	TGTGCCAGTAGTATATTAGACAGGGGGGATGGCTACACCTTC
.	.	TRBV4-1	TRBJ2-1	CASRQQLSIRGEQFF	TGCGCCAGCAGACAACAACTTAGTATCAGGGGTGAGCAGTTCTTC
.	.	TRBV5-6	TRBJ1-4	CASSGPEGGKLFF	TGTGCCAGCAGCGGTCCGGAGGGAGGAAAACTGTTTTTT
.	TRBD2	TRBV9	TRBJ2-3	CASSVASGDPGTQYF	TGTGCCAGCAGCGTAGCTAGCGGGGATCCAGGTACGCAGTATTTT
.	.	TRBV19	TRBJ1-4	CASKPMNPPGQNEKLFF	TGTGCCAGTAAGCCCATGAATCCCCCGGGACAAAATGAAAAACTGTTTTTT
.	.	TRBV6-1	TRBJ1-2	CASSEEDIANYGYTF	TGTGCCAGCAGTGAGGAGGACATAGCTAACTATGGCTACACCTTC
few	TRBD1	TRBV2	TRBJ1-2	CAIVRTGTF	TGTGCCATAGTTAGGACAGGCACCTTC
.	TRBD1	TRBV5-6	TRBJ2-1	CASSHRDRVTNEQFF	TGTGCCAGCAGCCACCGGGACAGGGTGACGAATGAGCAGTTCTTC
.	.	TRBV28	TRBJ1-1	CASSLNRDTEAFF	TGTGCCAGCAGTTTAAACAGGGACACTGAAGCTTTCTTT
once	.	TRBV9	TRBJ2-1	CASSVVGQGRNEQFF	TGTGCCAGCAGCGTAGTAGGGCAGGGTAGAAATGAGCAGTTCTTC
.	.	TRBV6-6	TRBJ1-4	CATHQDDNEKLFF	TGTGCCACCCATCAGGATGATAATGAAAAACTGTTTTTT
.	.	TRBV19	TRBJ1-1	CASSFIRGNPLAYGELNTEAFF	TGTGCCAGTAGTTTCATCCGGGGCAACCCCCTGGCTTACGGCGAACTGAACACTGAAGCTTTCTTT
.	TRBD1	TRBV6-4	TRBJ1-6	CASSRTGYSPLHF	TGTGCCAGCAGTCGGACAGGGTATTCACCCCTCCACTTT
few	.	TRBV7-9	TRBJ2-5	CASSPRESARTLRETQYF	TGTGCCAGCAGCCCCCGGGAGAGCGCCCGAACTCTGAGGGAGACCCAGTACTTC
.	.	TRBV7-9	TRBJ2-2	CASSLPSRELFF	TGTGCCAGCAGCTTACCCTCAAGGGAGCTGTTTTTT
.	TRBD1	TRBV18	TRBJ1-2	CASSPGTGSNYGYTF	TGTGCCAGCTCACCTGGGACAGGGTCTAACTATGGCTACACCTTC
.	TRBD1	TRBV28	TRBJ1-6	CASRRGTGINSPLHF	TGTGCCAGCAGACGAGGGACAGGGATTAATTCACCCCTCCACTTT
once	.	TRBV6-5	TRBJ2-4	CASSYSQLGKNIQYF	TGTGCCAGCAGTTACTCTCAGTTGGGTAAAAACATTCAGTACTTC
.	TRBD2	TRBV6-1	TRBJ2-7	CASRSSGTYEQYF	TGTGCCAGCAGGTCTAGCGGGACCTACGAGCAGTACTTC
.	.	TRBV27	TRBJ1-1	CASSPSMNTEAFF	TGTGCCAGCAGTCCCTCCATGAACACTGAAGCTTTCTTT
.	TRBD1	TRBV5-6	TRBJ2-5	CASSRQGKETQYF	TGTGCCAGCAGCCGACAGGGGAAAGAGACCCAGTACTTC
.	.	TRBV27	TRBJ2-5	CASSPRDPGLGETQYF	TGTGCCAGCAGTCCCCGGGACCCCGGGTTGGGTGAGACCCAGTACTTC
.	.	TRBV7-9	TRBJ1-6	CASSLGGGVSRELSPLHF	TGTGCCAGCAGCCTGGGCGGGGGGGTGAGTAGGGAACTCTCACCCCTCCACTTT
.	.	TRBV6-1	TRBJ1-1	CASRMTGSRTEAFF	TGTGCCAGCAGGATGACAGGATCGCGAACTGAAGCTTTCTTT
.	.	TRBV5-6	TRBJ2-3	CASSLAPTDTQYF	TGTGCCAGCAGCTTGGCACCTACAGATACGCAGTATTTT
.	.	TRBV29-1	TRBJ2-5	CSVAPDGGETQYF	TGCAGCGTAGCCCCGGACGGTGGGGAGACCCAGTACTTC
.	.	TRBV6-4	TRBJ2-1	CASSDSRGQSNEQFF	TGTGCCAGCAGTGACTCCAGGGGCCAATCCAATGAGCAGTTCTTC
.	TRBD2	TRBV19	TRBJ2-1	CASSYYFSGGRNEQFF	TGTGCCAGTAGTTACTATTTTAGCGGGGGAAGGAATGAGCAGTTCTTC
.	TRBD1	TRBV7-8	TRBJ1-1	CASTQGANTEAFF	TGTGCCAGCACCCAGGGGGCGAACACTGAAGCTTTCTTT
once	.	TRBV30	TRBJ1-3	CAWSEPPLPQRPGNTIYF	TGTGCCTGGAGTGAGCCCCCCCTTCCCCAACGGCCTGGAAACACCATATATTTT
.	.	TRBV29-1	TRBJ1-4	CSVEDRRGSEKLFF	TGCAGCGTTGAAGATAGGAGGGGGAGTGAAAAACTGTTTTTT
.	TRBD1	TRBV7-3	TRBJ1-6	CASSSTGDSPLHF	TGTGCCAGCAGCTCCACAGGGGATTCACCCCTCCACTTT
.	.	TRBV29-1	TRBJ1-1	CSAGGTEAFF	TGCAGCGCTGGAGGGACTGAAGCTTTCTTT
.	.	TRBV25-1	TRBJ1-4	CASGDRAYNEKLFF	TGTGCCAGCGGGGATCGGGCCTATAATGAAAAACTGTTTTTT
.	TRBD1	TRBV28	TRBJ1-1	CASDYRGKAFF	TGTGCCAGCGATTACAGGGGAAAAGCTTTCTTT
.	.	TRBV28	TRBJ2-2	CASSSDYTGELFF	TGTGCCAGCAGTTCCGACTACACCGGGGAGCTGTTTTTT
.	.	TRBV5-6	TRBJ2-5	CASSLGERETQYF	TGTGCCAGCAGCTTGGGTGAAAGAGAGACCCAGTACTTC
.	.	TRBV10-1	TRBJ1-4	CASSERSLDEKLFF	TGCGCCAGCAGTGAGAGGTCCCTGGATGAAAAACTGTTTTTT
.	.	TRBV4-2	TRBJ1-4	CASSQEGGDRKKLFF	TGTGCCAGCAGCCAAGAGGGTGGGGATCGGAAGAAACTGTTTTTT
.	TRBD1	TRBV6-1	TRBJ1-5	CASSGTPWGEGAVRQPQHF	TGTGCCAGCAGTGGAACCCCCTGGGGGGAGGGGGCGGTGAGGCAGCCCCAGCATTTT
.	TRBD2	TRBV2	TRBJ2-2	CASFSGGPYTGELFF	TGTGCCAGCTTCTCGGGGGGGCCCTACACCGGGGAGCTGTTTTTT
.	TRBD1	TRBV30	TRBJ2-7	CALQGLGSKLGAPAYEQYF	TGTGCCTTACAGGGGCTGGGCTCTAAACTGGGGGCCCCGGCCTACGAGCAGTACTTC
.	TRBD1	TRBV5-1	TRBJ1-4	CASSPTGADNEKLFF	TGCGCCAGCAGCCCGACAGGGGCGGATAATGAAAAACTGTTTTTT
.	TRBD2	TRBV5-4	TRBJ2-3	CASSQRLAGGPTDTQYF	TGTGCCAGCAGCCAACGACTAGCGGGGGGTCCCACAGATACGCAGTATTTT
few	.	TRBV27	TRBJ2-7	CASSLSPLAYEQYF	TGTGCCAGCAGTTTATCACCACTGGCCTACGAGCAGTACTTC
.	TRBD2	TRBV13	TRBJ2-3	CASSSQRGGDTDTQYF	TGTGCCAGCAGCTCGCAGCGGGGGGGTGACACAGATACGCAGTATTTT
.	.	TRBV19	TRBJ2-7	CATSSPGTYWGEQYF	TGTGCCACCTCCTCTCCCGGGACCTACTGGGGCGAGCAGTACTTC